This entry concerns a single TCR beta chain. No antigen is known for it. The PCR ran on 60 Vbeta and 13 Jbeta primers. Profiled with immunoSEQ multiplex PCR; TCRdb holds only in-frame clones, not every one. The sample shows fewer than 60,000 clones, and 10% to 15% sits with its ten largest clones. These data come from a study of cytomegalovirus exposure and HLA in healthy donors. The study's findings and limits: It was only CMV serostatus that was available as immune exposure information. The study designated about 180 TCR beta chains cytomegalovirus-associated.

J gave up 3 bases and V 4 bases, and 3 bases lay outside the gene matches. The CDR3 contains 13 residues. The germline gives CDR1 SGDLS, CDR2 YYNGEE. The chain is built from TRBV9 and TRBJ1-1, with 7 bases lining up with TRBD1. The clonotype originates from a woman in her 30s in good health and CMV-seropositive. Sequencing input: PBMCs. In nucleotides, the CDR3 is TGTGCCAGCAGCAGACAGGGCGACACTGAAGCTTTCTTT. Encoded protein: CASSRQGDTEAFF.